A selection of T cell receptor beta chains follows, all from one sample in a study of blood T cells in healthy people across ages. TCRdb redid the calling of the 5' RACE reads with MiXCR, one entry per CDR3 protein. The sample has some 1,500,000 distinct CDR3 sequences, roughly 43% seen once. Source material: blood. These receptor sequences come from a woman aged 18-30 years in good health. Both conserved end residues are part of each CDR3. A D gene is named only where the DNA matches it firmly. Clone size is stated in some rows and not others, as once, few, many or a class when expanded.

cdr3_aa	cdr3_nt	v_call	d_call	j_call	clone_size
CASSLNPLTSEQFF	TGTGCCAGCAGCTTAAATCCGCTGACCAGTGAGCAGTTCTTC	TRBV7-2	.	TRBJ2-1	.
CSVEVNDYEQYF	TGCAGCGTTGAAGTCAACGACTACGAGCAGTACTTC	TRBV29-1	.	TRBJ2-7	.
CATSRVSDSNEQFF	TGTGCCACCAGCAGAGTGTCGGACTCCAATGAGCAGTTCTTC	TRBV15	.	TRBJ2-1	.
CASSEYGFQETQFF	TGTGCCAGCAGTGAATACGGGTTTCAAGAGACCCAGTTCTTC	TRBV25-1	.	TRBJ2-1	.
CASSLEVNEKLFF	TGCGCCAGCAGCTTGGAAGTTAATGAAAAACTGTTTTTT	TRBV5-1	.	TRBJ1-4	.
CASSRGGKDRIYNEQFF	TGCGCCAGCAGCCGCGGGGGAAAGGACAGGATATACAATGAGCAGTTCTTC	TRBV4-3	.	TRBJ2-1	few
CASILGLYADTQYF	TGTGCCAGCATTCTTGGACTGTACGCAGATACGCAGTATTTT	TRBV12-3/TRBV12-4	.	TRBJ2-3	.
CASSQDLGPLTNTGELFF	TGCGCCAGCAGCCAAGATCTAGGGCCCTTAACGAACACCGGGGAGCTGTTTTTT	TRBV4-3	.	TRBJ2-2	.
CSVDTGMNTEAFF	TGCAGCGTTGATACAGGGATGAACACTGAAGCTTTCTTT	TRBV29-1	.	TRBJ1-1	.
CASKLAPLESYNEQFF	TGTGCCAGCAAATTAGCCCCTTTAGAATCCTACAATGAGCAGTTCTTC	TRBV7-8	.	TRBJ2-1	.
CSARDPNNQPQHF	TGCAGTGCCCGGGACCCTAACAATCAGCCCCAGCATTTT	TRBV20-1	.	TRBJ1-5	.
CASSQRADNEQFF	TGTGCCAGCAGCCAAAGAGCGGACAATGAGCAGTTCTTC	TRBV4-2	.	TRBJ2-1	.
CASSDLIAYGYTF	TGTGCCAGTAGCGACCTCATTGCCTATGGCTACACCTTC	TRBV19	.	TRBJ1-2	.
CASSFKLRFLHSDTQYF	TGTGCCAGCAGTTTTAAACTAAGGTTCCTCCACTCAGATACGCAGTATTTT	TRBV28	.	TRBJ2-3	few
CASSLRSFQETQFF	TGTGCCAGCAGTTTAAGGAGCTTCCAAGAGACCCAGTTCTTC	TRBV28	.	TRBJ2-1	once
CASSFSAQGYGANVLTF	TGTGCCAGCAGTTTTTCCGCTCAGGGGTATGGGGCCAACGTCCTGACTTTC	TRBV28	.	TRBJ2-6	few
CASSYVVSVLYNSPLHF	TGTGCCAGCAGTTACGTTGTTTCCGTGCTCTATAATTCACCCCTCCACTTT	TRBV6-5	.	TRBJ1-6	.
CASSLGGRTQYF	TGTGCCAGCAGCTTGGGGGGGCGAACGCAGTATTTT	TRBV7-2	.	TRBJ2-3	.
CASSRTGGLTPYEQYF	TGTGCCAGCAGCAGGACAGGGGGCCTAACCCCCTACGAGCAGTACTTC	TRBV13	TRBD1	TRBJ2-7	.
CSVQTVTSYEQYF	TGCAGCGTTCAGACAGTGACTTCCTACGAGCAGTACTTC	TRBV29-1	.	TRBJ2-7	many
CASRASNSYEQYF	TGTGCCAGCAGGGCAAGTAACTCCTACGAGCAGTACTTC	TRBV12-3/TRBV12-4	.	TRBJ2-7	.
CASSRTVSATNEKLFF	TGTGCCAGCAGCAGAACAGTTTCCGCAACTAATGAAAAACTGTTTTTT	TRBV7-2	.	TRBJ1-4	few
CASSPLHRGNEKLFF	TGCGCCAGCAGCCCTCTCCACAGGGGTAATGAAAAACTGTTTTTT	TRBV4-3	TRBD1	TRBJ1-4	.
CASSDPGQATEKLFF	TGTGCCAGCAGTGACCCGGGACAGGCGACTGAAAAACTGTTTTTT	TRBV25-1	TRBD1	TRBJ1-4	.
CASSPVENYGYTF	TGTGCCAGCAGCCCAGTCGAGAACTATGGCTACACCTTC	TRBV12-3/TRBV12-4	.	TRBJ1-2	.
CASSVPGGHSYEQYF	TGTGCCAGCAGCGTACCGGGGGGGCACTCCTACGAGCAGTACTTC	TRBV11-2	TRBD2	TRBJ2-7	.
CASPTEGDGYTF	TGTGCCAGCCCGACGGAAGGGGATGGCTACACCTTC	TRBV6-1	.	TRBJ1-2	.
CSALTRINEKLFF	TGCAGCGCTTTGACAAGGATTAATGAAAAACTGTTTTTT	TRBV29-1	.	TRBJ1-4	.
CSVRTVGASFYYGYTF	TGCAGCGTTCGGACGGTCGGAGCTTCATTTTACTATGGCTACACCTTC	TRBV29-1	.	TRBJ1-2	.
CATRGTGVDEQYF	TGTGCCACCAGGGGTACAGGGGTTGACGAGCAGTACTTC	TRBV6-2/TRBV6-3	TRBD1	TRBJ2-7	.
CASSEVTTGRAEYF	TGTGCCAGCAGTGAAGTAACGACAGGGCGCGCGGAGTACTTC	TRBV6-1	TRBD1	TRBJ2-7	.
CASSQAPPGQGLDEQFF	TGCGCCAGCAGCCAAGCTCCGCCGGGACAGGGTCTCGATGAGCAGTTCTTC	TRBV4-1	TRBD1	TRBJ2-1	.
CASSSRLAGDLQTQYF	TGTGCCAGCAGCTCGAGACTAGCGGGAGATCTTCAGACCCAGTACTTC	TRBV7-9	TRBD2	TRBJ2-5	.
CASSVKAGGGYNEQFF	TGCGCCAGCAGCGTGAAAGCGGGGGGGGGCTACAATGAGCAGTTCTTC	TRBV4-1	TRBD2	TRBJ2-1	few
CASSDEEDYNEQFF	TGTGCCAGCAGTGACGAGGAGGACTACAATGAGCAGTTCTTC	TRBV25-1	.	TRBJ2-1	many
CASITGVVAYEQYF	TGTGCCAGTATCACAGGGGTGGTAGCCTACGAGCAGTACTTC	TRBV2	TRBD1	TRBJ2-7	few
CSAEGQRGEETQYF	TGCAGTGCCGAGGGGCAGCGGGGGGAAGAGACCCAGTACTTC	TRBV20-1	TRBD2	TRBJ2-5	.
CASSPLYSTGVEQYF	TGTGCCAGCAGCCCCCTTTACTCTACAGGGGTCGAGCAGTACTTC	TRBV7-9	TRBD1	TRBJ2-7	.
CASSLGSGGALNEQFF	TGTGCCAGCAGCTTAGGATCAGGGGGCGCGTTGAATGAGCAGTTCTTC	TRBV11-3	TRBD1	TRBJ2-1	.
CASTLFHLYGYTF	TGTGCCAGCACCCTTTTCCACCTCTATGGCTACACCTTC	TRBV7-2	.	TRBJ1-2	few
CATLGGFTDTQYF	TGTGCCACTCTAGGCGGATTCACAGATACGCAGTATTTT	TRBV11-2	.	TRBJ2-3	few
CASSLVVGTAGPYEQYF	TGTGCCAGCAGCTTAGTTGTTGGGACAGCCGGCCCCTACGAGCAGTACTTC	TRBV7-9	TRBD1	TRBJ2-7	.